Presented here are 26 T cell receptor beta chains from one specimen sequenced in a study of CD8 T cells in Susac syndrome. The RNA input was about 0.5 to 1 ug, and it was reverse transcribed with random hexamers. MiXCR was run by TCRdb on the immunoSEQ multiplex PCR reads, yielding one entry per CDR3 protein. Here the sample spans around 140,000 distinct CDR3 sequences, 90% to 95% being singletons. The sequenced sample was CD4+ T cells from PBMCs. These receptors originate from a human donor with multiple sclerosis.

The DNA of the CDR3 is TGTGCCAGCGGGAACTACGAGCAGTACTTC. Amino acids: CASGNYEQYF. The genes are TRBV19 and TRBJ2-7; the D gene is possibly TRBD2 (5 bases). V lost 9 bases to trimming and J lost 3 bases, with 6 bases between them. In germline, CDR1 is LNHDA, CDR2 SQIVND (reference sequence). The CDR3 contains 10 residues.

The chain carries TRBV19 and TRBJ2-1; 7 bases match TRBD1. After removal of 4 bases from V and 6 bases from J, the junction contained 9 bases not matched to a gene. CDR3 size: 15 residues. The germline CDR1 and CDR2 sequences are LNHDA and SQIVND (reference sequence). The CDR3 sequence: CASSRGQRRANEQFF. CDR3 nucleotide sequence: TGTGCCAGTAGTAGGGGACAGCGGCGAGCCAATGAGCAGTTCTTC.

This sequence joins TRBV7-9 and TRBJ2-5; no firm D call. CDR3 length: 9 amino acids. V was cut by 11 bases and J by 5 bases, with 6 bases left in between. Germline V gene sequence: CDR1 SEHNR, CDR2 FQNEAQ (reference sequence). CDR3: CALGETQYF. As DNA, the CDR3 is TGTGCCCTCGGGGAGACCCAGTACTTC.

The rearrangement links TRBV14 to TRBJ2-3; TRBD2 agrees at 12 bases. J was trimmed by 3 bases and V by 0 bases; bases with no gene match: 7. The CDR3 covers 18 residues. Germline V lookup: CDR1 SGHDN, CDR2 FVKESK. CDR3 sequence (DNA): TGTGCCAGCAGCCAAGATCCCCCTCTAGCGGGAGGGACAGATACGCAGTATTTT. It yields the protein CASSQDPPLAGGTDTQYF.

As DNA, the CDR3 is TGTGCCAGCAAACCGGGACTAGTCCCAGATACGCAGTATTTT. This encodes CASKPGLVPDTQYF. The rearrangement links TRBV6-2 or TRBV6-3 to TRBJ2-3; 8 nucleotides match TRBD2. V shed 7 bases and J 4 bases; nucleotides not matched to a gene: 7. Germline loops: CDR1 MNHEY, CDR2 SVGEGT. The CDR3 contains 14 residues.

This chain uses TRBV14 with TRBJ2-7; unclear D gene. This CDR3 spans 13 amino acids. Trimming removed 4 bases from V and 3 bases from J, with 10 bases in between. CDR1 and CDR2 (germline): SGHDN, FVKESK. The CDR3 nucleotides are TGTGCCAGCAGCCTCGTGATGGGCTACGAGCAGTACTTC. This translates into CASSLVMGYEQYF. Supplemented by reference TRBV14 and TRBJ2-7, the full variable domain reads EAGVTQFPSHSVIEKGQTVTLRCDPISGHDNLYWYRRVMGKEIKFLLHFVKESKQDESGMPNNRFLAERTGGTYSTLKVQPAELEDSGVYFCASSLVMGYEQYFGPGTRLTVT.

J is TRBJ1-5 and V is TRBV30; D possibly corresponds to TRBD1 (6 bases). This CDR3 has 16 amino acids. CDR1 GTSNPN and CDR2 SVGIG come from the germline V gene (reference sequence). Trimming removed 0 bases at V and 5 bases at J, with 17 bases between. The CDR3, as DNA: TGTGCCTGGAGTGTACAGGGCAGGGGTGGAGATCAGCCCCAGCATTTT. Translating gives CAWSVQGRGGDQPQHF.

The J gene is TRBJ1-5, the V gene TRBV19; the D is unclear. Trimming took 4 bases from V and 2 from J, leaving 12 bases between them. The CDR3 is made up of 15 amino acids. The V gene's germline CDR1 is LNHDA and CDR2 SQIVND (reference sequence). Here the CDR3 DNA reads TGTGCCAGTAGTAGAAGAGAAGGAGGCAATCAGCCCCAGCATTTT. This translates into CASSRREGGNQPQHF.

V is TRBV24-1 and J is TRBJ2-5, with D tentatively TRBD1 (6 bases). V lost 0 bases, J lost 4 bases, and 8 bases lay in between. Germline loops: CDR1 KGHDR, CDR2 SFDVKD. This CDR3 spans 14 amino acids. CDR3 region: CATSDLRRGETQYF. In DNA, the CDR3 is TGTGCCACCAGTGATTTGCGCAGGGGAGAGACCCAGTACTTC.

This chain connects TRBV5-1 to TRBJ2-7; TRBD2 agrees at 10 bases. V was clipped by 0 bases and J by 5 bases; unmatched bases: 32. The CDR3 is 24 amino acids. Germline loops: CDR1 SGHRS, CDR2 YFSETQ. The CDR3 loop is CASSLASLRTVNIPPSGRRNEQYF. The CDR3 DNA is TGCGCCAGCAGCTTGGCCTCCTTGAGGACAGTTAATATTCCTCCTAGCGGGAGACGCAACGAGCAGTACTTC.

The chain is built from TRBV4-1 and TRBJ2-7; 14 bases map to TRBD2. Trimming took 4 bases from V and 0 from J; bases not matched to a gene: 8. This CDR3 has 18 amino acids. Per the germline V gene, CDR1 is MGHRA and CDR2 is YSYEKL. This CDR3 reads CASSPGTSGSWSSYEQYF. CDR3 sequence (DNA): TGCGCCAGCAGCCCCGGGACTAGCGGGAGCTGGAGCTCCTACGAGCAGTACTTC.

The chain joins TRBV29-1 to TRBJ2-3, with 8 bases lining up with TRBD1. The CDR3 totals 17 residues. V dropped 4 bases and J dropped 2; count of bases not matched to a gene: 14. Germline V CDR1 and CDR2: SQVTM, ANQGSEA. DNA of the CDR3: TGCAGCGTTGTGGGCCAACAGGGGGGCGAATCCACAGATACGCAGTATTTT. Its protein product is CSVVGQQGGESTDTQYF.

The CDR3 is CASSLDRAGTEAFF. CDR3 DNA: TGTGCCAGCAGCCTAGACAGGGCTGGGACTGAAGCTTTCTTT. The V call is TRBV7-2, the J call TRBJ1-1; 7 nucleotides line up with TRBD1. The V segment lost 5 bases and the J segment 5 bases; nucleotides outside the gene matches: 8. This CDR3 contains 14 residues. CDR1 is SGHTA and CDR2 is FQGNSA in the germline V gene.

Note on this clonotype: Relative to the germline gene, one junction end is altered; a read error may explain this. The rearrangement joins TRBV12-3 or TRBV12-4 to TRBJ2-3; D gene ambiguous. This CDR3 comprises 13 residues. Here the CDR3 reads CASREYHTDTQYF. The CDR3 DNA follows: TGTGCCAGCAGAGAATATCACACAGACACGCAGTATTTT.

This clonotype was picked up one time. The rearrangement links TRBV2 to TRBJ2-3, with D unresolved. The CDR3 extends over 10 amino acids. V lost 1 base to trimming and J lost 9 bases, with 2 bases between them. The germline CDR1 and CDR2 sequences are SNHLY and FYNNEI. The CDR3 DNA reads TGTGCCAGCAGTGAAGTCACGCAGTATTTT. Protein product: CASSEVTQYF.

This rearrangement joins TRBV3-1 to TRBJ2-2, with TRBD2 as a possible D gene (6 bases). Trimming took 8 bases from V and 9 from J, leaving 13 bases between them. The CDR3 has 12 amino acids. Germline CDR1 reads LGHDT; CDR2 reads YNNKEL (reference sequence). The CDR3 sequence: CASGDSSRELFF. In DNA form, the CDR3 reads TGTGCCAGCGGGGACTCCTCCCGGGAGCTGTTTTTT.

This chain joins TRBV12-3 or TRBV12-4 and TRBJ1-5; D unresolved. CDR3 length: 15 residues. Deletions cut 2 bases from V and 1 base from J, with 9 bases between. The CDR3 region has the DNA TGTGCCAGCAGTTTAAATCGGCTGAGCAATCAGCCCCAGCATTTT. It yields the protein CASSLNRLSNQPQHF.

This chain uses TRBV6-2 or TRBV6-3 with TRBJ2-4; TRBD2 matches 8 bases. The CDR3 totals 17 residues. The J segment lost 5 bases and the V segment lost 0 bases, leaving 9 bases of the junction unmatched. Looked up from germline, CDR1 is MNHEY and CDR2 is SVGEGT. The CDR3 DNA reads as TGTGCCAGCAGTTACTCGAATCGGGTCGGGGGGGAAAACATTCAGTACTTC. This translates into CASSYSNRVGGENIQYF.

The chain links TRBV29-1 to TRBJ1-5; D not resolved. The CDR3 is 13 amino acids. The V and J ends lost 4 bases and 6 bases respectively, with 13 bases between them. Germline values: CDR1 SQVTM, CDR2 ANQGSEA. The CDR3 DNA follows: TGCAGCGTTGGCATTGGAAGGGCTCAGCCCCAGCATTTT. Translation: CSVGIGRAQPQHF.

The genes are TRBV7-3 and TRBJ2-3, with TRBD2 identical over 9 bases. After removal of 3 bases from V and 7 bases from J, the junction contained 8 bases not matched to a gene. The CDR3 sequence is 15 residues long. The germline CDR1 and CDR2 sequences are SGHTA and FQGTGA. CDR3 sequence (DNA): TGTGCCAGCAGCTTCCTGCGGGGGGGACTTAATACGCAGTATTTT. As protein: CASSFLRGGLNTQYF.

The CDR3 bases are TGTGCCAGCAGTTTAGAATCACGGGGGCAGTCCCACTTT. This translates into CASSLESRGQSHF. V is TRBV12-3 or TRBV12-4 and J is TRBJ1-6; a weak D match, TRBD1 (6 bases). The CDR3 contains 13 residues. Deletions cut 1 base from V and 18 bases from J, with 16 bases between.

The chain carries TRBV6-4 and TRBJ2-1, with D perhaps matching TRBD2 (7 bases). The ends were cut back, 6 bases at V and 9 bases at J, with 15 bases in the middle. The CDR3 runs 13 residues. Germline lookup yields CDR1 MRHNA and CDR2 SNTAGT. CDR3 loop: CASRMGGGGEQFF. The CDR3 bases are TGTGCCAGCAGGATGGGGGGGGGCGGTGAGCAGTTCTTC.

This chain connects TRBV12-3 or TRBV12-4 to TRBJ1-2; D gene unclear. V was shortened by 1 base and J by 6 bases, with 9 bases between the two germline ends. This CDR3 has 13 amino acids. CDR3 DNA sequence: TGTGCCAGCAGTTTAGGCCAGCGGGATGGCTACACCTTC. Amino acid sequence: CASSLGQRDGYTF.

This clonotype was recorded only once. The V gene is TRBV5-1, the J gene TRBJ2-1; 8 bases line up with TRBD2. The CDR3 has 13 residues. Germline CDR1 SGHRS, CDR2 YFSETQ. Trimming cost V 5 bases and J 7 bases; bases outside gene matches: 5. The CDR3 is CASRPGGANEQFF. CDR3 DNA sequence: TGCGCCAGCAGGCCCGGGGGGGCTAATGAGCAGTTCTTC.

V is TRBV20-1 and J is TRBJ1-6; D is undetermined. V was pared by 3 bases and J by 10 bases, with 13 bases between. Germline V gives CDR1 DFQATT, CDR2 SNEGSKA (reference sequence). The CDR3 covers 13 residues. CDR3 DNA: TGCAGTGCTAGTGTTCGGGGATTCTCACCCCTCCACTTT. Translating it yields CSASVRGFSPLHF.

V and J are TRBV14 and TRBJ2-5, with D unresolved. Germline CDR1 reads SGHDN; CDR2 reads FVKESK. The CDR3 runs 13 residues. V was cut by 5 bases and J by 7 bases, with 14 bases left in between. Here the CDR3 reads CASSGVPSRTQYF. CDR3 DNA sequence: TGTGCCAGCAGCGGAGTACCCTCCAGGACCCAGTACTTC. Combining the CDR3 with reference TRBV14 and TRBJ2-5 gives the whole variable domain EAGVTQFPSHSVIEKGQTVTLRCDPISGHDNLYWYRRVMGKEIKFLLHFVKESKQDESGMPNNRFLAERTGGTYSTLKVQPAELEDSGVYFCASSGVPSRTQYFGPGTRLLVL.